This T cell receptor beta chain was profiled in a study of shared clonotypes between healthy human individuals. Generated by immunoSEQ multiplex PCR, the TCRdb table keeps only in-frame clones and is missing some. The data hold approximately 2.5 million clones, with over 85% observed a single time. It was into CD45RA+ naive and CD45RA-negative memory subsets that the CD4+ cells were split. Trimming took off 2 bases at V and 8 bases at J, with 7 bases between the two ends. The CDR3 has 11 amino acids. Germline V lookup: CDR1 GTSNPN, CDR2 SVGIG (reference sequence). Whole-study results and caveats: Sample collection involved blood only; tissue repertoires are likely different. Richness estimates generally favored naive over memory subsets. Sorted-subset sequencing, rarefaction showed, was incomplete despite large depth.

Of note for this clone: The antigen is not known. Other DNA sequences in the same sample also yield this CDR3.

Sequencing input: naive CD4+ T cells from PBMCs. The sample's subset: CD45RA+ positively selected. This clonotype was obtained from a man aged 18 to 35 in good health. Some clones in this sample may be carry-over from other donors' samples. This chain links TRBV30 with TRBJ2-1; D remains unclear. Written as DNA, the CDR3 is TGTGCCTGGAGTCCTAGAGATGAGCAGTTCTTC. Amino acid sequence: CAWSPRDEQFF.